This is a list of T cell receptor beta chains from one sample in a study of CD8 T cells in ankylosing spondylitis. TCRdb recomputed calls from the 5' RACE reads with MiXCR, one row per CDR3 protein. The table has 350,000 or so distinct CDR3 sequences, 7.5% to 9% seen once. Sample: blood, either unsorted or a sorted T cell fraction (not recorded which). These receptor sequences come from a male donor with ankylosing spondylitis. CDR3s include the opening cysteine and the closing phenylalanine or tryptophan. A D gene is named only where the DNA matches it firmly. Rows give clone size only sometimes, using once, few, many, or a class for an expanded clone.

abundance: NA
d_gene: TRBD2
j_gene: TRBJ2-7
v_gene: TRBV7-9
CDR3aa: CASSSYGAGTSEYEQYF
CDR3nt: TGTGCCAGCAGCTCCTACGGCGCCGGGACTAGCGAGTACGAGCAGTACTTC

abundance: NA
d_gene: NA
j_gene: TRBJ2-4
v_gene: TRBV3-1
CDR3aa: CASSPPPGQGLREGNGKNIQYF
CDR3nt: TGTGCCAGCAGCCCCCCCCCAGGACAGGGCTTGCGGGAGGGGAACGGCAAAAACATTCAGTACTTC

abundance: many
d_gene: NA
j_gene: TRBJ2-5
v_gene: TRBV12-3/TRBV12-4
CDR3aa: CASSFKAETQYF
CDR3nt: TGTGCCAGCAGTTTTAAAGCGGAGACCCAGTACTTC

abundance: NA
d_gene: TRBD2
j_gene: TRBJ2-7
v_gene: TRBV20-1
CDR3aa: CSASDRSGLAGDSYEQYF
CDR3nt: TGCAGTGCTAGCGACCGGAGCGGACTAGCGGGAGACTCCTACGAGCAGTACTTC

abundance: few
d_gene: NA
j_gene: TRBJ1-1
v_gene: TRBV29-1
CDR3aa: CSVEDRAGWTEAFF
CDR3nt: TGCAGCGTTGAAGATCGGGCAGGGTGGACTGAAGCTTTCTTT

abundance: NA
d_gene: NA
j_gene: TRBJ1-2
v_gene: TRBV9
CDR3aa: CASSVGSETRGTF
CDR3nt: TGTGCCAGCAGCGTAGGATCGGAAACAAGGGGAACCTTC

abundance: many
d_gene: TRBD1
j_gene: TRBJ1-1
v_gene: TRBV12-3/TRBV12-4
CDR3aa: CASSLHRGREAFF
CDR3nt: TGTGCCAGCAGTTTGCATAGGGGGCGAGAAGCTTTCTTT

abundance: many
d_gene: NA
j_gene: TRBJ2-7
v_gene: TRBV28
CDR3aa: CASSQTPSSYEQYF
CDR3nt: TGTGCCAGCAGTCAGACACCGAGCTCCTACGAGCAGTACTTC

abundance: many
d_gene: TRBD2
j_gene: TRBJ2-5
v_gene: TRBV7-3
CDR3aa: CASSLPRGSGLVETQYF
CDR3nt: TGTGCCAGCAGCCTCCCCCGGGGTAGCGGGTTGGTAGAGACCCAGTACTTC

abundance: few
d_gene: TRBD1
j_gene: TRBJ2-1
v_gene: TRBV28
CDR3aa: CASTMDRDSREQFF
CDR3nt: TGTGCCAGCACCATGGACAGGGACTCTCGCGAGCAGTTCTTC

abundance: many
d_gene: NA
j_gene: TRBJ1-4
v_gene: TRBV2
CDR3aa: CASSPHEKLFF
CDR3nt: TGTGCCAGCAGCCCACATGAAAAACTGTTTTTT

abundance: many
d_gene: NA
j_gene: TRBJ2-1
v_gene: TRBV20-1
CDR3aa: CSALAPGLFNEQFF
CDR3nt: TGCAGTGCCTTAGCCCCGGGACTGTTCAATGAGCAGTTCTTC

abundance: NA
d_gene: TRBD2
j_gene: TRBJ2-2
v_gene: TRBV5-1
CDR3aa: CASSPREGTGELFF
CDR3nt: TGCGCCAGCAGCCCCCGGGAGGGGACCGGGGAGCTGTTTTTT

abundance: many
d_gene: NA
j_gene: TRBJ2-6
v_gene: TRBV29-1
CDR3aa: CSVESEGANVLTF
CDR3nt: TGCAGCGTGGAAAGTGAGGGGGCCAACGTCCTGACTTTC

abundance: few
d_gene: NA
j_gene: TRBJ2-1
v_gene: TRBV6-1
CDR3aa: CASSEARGDSYNEQFF
CDR3nt: TGTGCCAGCAGTGAAGCGCGCGGGGACTCCTACAATGAGCAGTTCTTC

abundance: few
d_gene: NA
j_gene: TRBJ2-5
v_gene: TRBV20-1
CDR3aa: CSATRGTQETQYF
CDR3nt: TGCAGTGCAACCCGGGGGACCCAAGAGACCCAGTACTTC

abundance: NA
d_gene: NA
j_gene: TRBJ2-5
v_gene: TRBV29-1
CDR3aa: CSVGMMKETQYF
CDR3nt: TGCAGCGTCGGGATGATGAAAGAGACCCAGTACTTC

abundance: few
d_gene: NA
j_gene: TRBJ2-7
v_gene: TRBV19
CDR3aa: CASSNSRASYEQYF
CDR3nt: TGTGCCAGTAGTAACAGCAGGGCTTCCTACGAGCAGTACTTC

abundance: many
d_gene: TRBD1
j_gene: TRBJ2-6
v_gene: TRBV12-3/TRBV12-4
CDR3aa: CASKRVWTGTSGANVLTF
CDR3nt: TGTGCCAGCAAGAGGGTCTGGACAGGGACATCTGGGGCCAACGTCCTGACTTTC

abundance: NA
d_gene: NA
j_gene: TRBJ2-3
v_gene: TRBV28
CDR3aa: CASSQDSNTQYF
CDR3nt: TGTGCCAGCAGTCAAGACAGCAATACGCAGTATTTT

abundance: NA
d_gene: NA
j_gene: TRBJ2-7
v_gene: TRBV28
CDR3aa: CASSTAVRSGTYTNEQYF
CDR3nt: TGTGCCAGCAGTACCGCCGTTCGGTCCGGGACTTATACGAACGAGCAGTACTTC

abundance: NA
d_gene: NA
j_gene: TRBJ1-1
v_gene: TRBV16
CDR3aa: CASSQWANTEAFF
CDR3nt: TGTGCCAGCAGCCAATGGGCAAACACTGAAGCTTTCTTT

abundance: many
d_gene: NA
j_gene: TRBJ2-7
v_gene: TRBV3-1
CDR3aa: CASSTPGWVDEQYF
CDR3nt: TGTGCCAGCAGCACACCCGGTTGGGTCGACGAGCAGTACTTC

abundance: many
d_gene: NA
j_gene: TRBJ2-3
v_gene: TRBV12-3/TRBV12-4
CDR3aa: CASSPTPGGGTDTQYF
CDR3nt: TGTGCCAGCAGTCCCACCCCAGGAGGAGGTACAGATACGCAGTATTTT

abundance: many
d_gene: NA
j_gene: TRBJ2-7
v_gene: TRBV27
CDR3aa: CASRRGASSYEQYF
CDR3nt: TGTGCCAGCAGAAGGGGGGCGAGTTCCTACGAGCAGTACTTC

abundance: NA
d_gene: NA
j_gene: TRBJ2-7
v_gene: TRBV9
CDR3aa: CASSVAPGDGFEQYF
CDR3nt: TGTGCCAGCAGCGTAGCTCCAGGGGACGGGTTCGAGCAGTACTTC